The 32 T cell receptor beta chains below come from one sample, sequenced in a study of blood T cell repertoires in COVID-19. Repertoires were generated with immunoSEQ multiplex PCR, while TCRdb's copy carries only in-frame clones and drops some. Of approximately 26,000 clones listed, roughly three quarters are singletons. The sequencing sample was made of peripheral blood. Receptors originate from a man older than 75 with active or convalescent COVID-19.

V is TRBV12-5 and J is TRBJ2-1, with 14 bases identical to TRBD2. Per the germline V gene, CDR1 is LGHNT and CDR2 is FRNRAP. This CDR3 spans 15 amino acids. Trimming cost V 6 bases and J 10 bases; bases outside gene matches: 8. The CDR3 bases are TGTGCTAGTGGCCCGACTAGCGGGGGGGCCTTGGAGCAGTTCTTC. It is translated as CASGPTSGGALEQFF.

The chain links TRBV4-2 to TRBJ2-7, with 12 bases aligning to TRBD2. J gave up 4 bases and V 1 base, and 8 bases lay outside the gene matches. The CDR3 length is 17 residues. Germline assignment: CDR1 LGHNA and CDR2 YNFKEQ. CDR3 region: CASSQASGLAGIYEQYF. The CDR3 DNA is TGTGCCAGCAGCCAAGCGAGCGGACTAGCGGGAATTTACGAGCAGTACTTC.

This clone was found once. The chain is built from TRBV2 and TRBJ2-1, with 10 bases identical to TRBD2. The V gene's germline CDR1 is SNHLY and CDR2 FYNNEI. The trim removed 6 bases at V and 6 bases at J, leaving 11 bases unmatched. This CDR3 comprises 16 residues. The CDR3 bases are TGTGCCAGCAGGGGTTCATCTAGCGGGAGTCGCAATGAGCAGTTCTTC. This encodes CASRGSSSGSRNEQFF.

This rearrangement joins TRBV2 to TRBJ1-3; tentatively, D is TRBD1 (6 bases). The CDR3 is 15 amino acids. The germline V and J ends were trimmed by 5 bases and 4 bases, with 15 bases remaining between them. CDR1 is SNHLY and CDR2 is FYNNEI in the germline V gene. The CDR3 loop is CASSSIQGSGNTIYF. The CDR3 coding sequence is TGTGCCAGCAGTTCAATACAGGGATCCGGAAACACCATATATTTT. Variable domain in full (rest from reference TRBV2 and TRBJ1-3): EPEVTQTPSHQVTQMGQEVILRCVPISNHLYFYWYRQILGQKVEFLVSFYNNEISEKSEIFDDQFSVERPDGSNFTLKIRSTKLEDSAMYFCASSSIQGSGNTIYFGEGSWLTVV.

This chain uses TRBV9 with TRBJ2-2; perhaps TRBD2 as D (6 bases). The CDR3 is made up of 15 amino acids. V shed 4 bases and J shed 4 bases, with 14 bases lying between them. The germline CDR1 and CDR2 sequences are SGDLS and YYNGEE. The CDR3 DNA sequence: TGTGCCAGCAGCACCCGACTAGTGGCCACCGGGGAGCTGTTTTTT. Translating gives CASSTRLVATGELFF. Together with reference TRBV9 and TRBJ2-2, the CDR3 gives the full variable domain: DSGVTQTPKHLITATGQRVTLRCSPRSGDLSVYWYQQSLDQGLQFLIQYYNGEERAKGNILERFSAQQFPDLHSELNLSSLELGDSALYFCASSTRLVATGELFFGEGSRLTVL.

The DNA of the CDR3 is TGTGCCAGCAGCCTCTTAACCGGGACAGGGGTGGAAAAACTGTTTTTT. This gives the protein CASSLLTGTGVEKLFF. This sequence joins TRBV5-6 and TRBJ1-4, with 10 bases that match TRBD1. The CDR3 contains 16 residues. Germline CDR1 SGHDT, CDR2 YYEEEE. Trimming removed 4 bases from V and 8 bases from J; junction bases left unmatched: 11.

The genes are TRBV6-2 or TRBV6-3 and TRBJ2-3; 7 bases agree with TRBD2. Trimming took 2 bases from V and 5 from J; bases not matched to a gene: 13. This CDR3 is built from 17 residues. Per germline, CDR1 MNHEY and CDR2 SVGEGT. The CDR3 sequence: CASSYDGGGSFQDTQYF. CDR3 DNA: TGTGCCAGCAGTTACGATGGCGGGGGTTCATTCCAAGATACGCAGTATTTT.

V and J are TRBV2 and TRBJ2-3; 8 nucleotides align to TRBD2. CDR3 length: 15 amino acids. The germline V gene encodes CDR1 SNHLY and CDR2 FYNNEI. The trim removed 7 bases at V and 2 bases at J, leaving 8 bases unmatched. In DNA form, the CDR3 reads TGTGCCAGCATGCAGGGACTAGGATTCACAGATACGCAGTATTTT. It yields the protein CASMQGLGFTDTQYF.

This chain links TRBV5-1 with TRBJ1-3; the D is unclear. The length of the CDR3 is 13 residues. V was clipped by 0 bases and J by 4 bases, with 5 bases between them. The V gene's germline CDR1 is SGHRS and CDR2 YFSETQ. Here the CDR3 reads CASSLELGNTIYF. CDR3 in DNA: TGCGCCAGCAGCTTGGAATTAGGAAACACCATATATTTT.

There are a few counts of this clone. The chain combines TRBV28 with TRBJ1-6; maybe TRBD1 (5 bases). Trimming removed 4 bases at V and 8 bases at J, with 15 bases between. The CDR3 sequence is 15 residues long. Germline V lookup: CDR1 MDHEN, CDR2 SYDVKM. DNA for the CDR3: TGTGCCAGCAGTTCACCGGACACCTTAGATTCACCCCTCCACTTT. Protein product: CASSSPDTLDSPLHF.

The chain joins TRBV5-1 to TRBJ2-5; 9 bases align to TRBD2. The CDR3 length is 14 residues. J gave up 5 bases and V 7 bases, and 9 bases lay outside the gene matches. The germline V gene encodes CDR1 SGHRS and CDR2 YFSETQ. The CDR3 nucleotides read TGCGCCAGCTTGCGGGAGGGCCGCGGGGAGACCCAGTACTTC. It specifies CASLREGRGETQYF.

This chain links TRBV9 with TRBJ2-2, with D maybe TRBD1 (6 bases). Trimming removed 9 bases from V and 1 base from J, with 10 bases in between. The CDR3 runs 13 residues. Germline V gene sequence: CDR1 SGDLS, CDR2 YYNGEE. CDR3 in amino acids: CATSTGNTGELFF. The DNA for the CDR3 is TGTGCCACCTCGACAGGGAACACCGGGGAGCTGTTTTTT.

The chain has TRBV12-2 and TRBJ1-2. TRBV12-2 is given as a pseudogene. The CDR3 spans 14 residues. The CDR3 loop is CASRFGGRDYGYTF. The CDR3 region has the DNA TGTGCAAGTCGCTTCGGGGGGCGCGACTATGGCTACACCTTC.

V is TRBV7-9 and J is TRBJ2-5, with a weak D call TRBD1 (5 bases). Deletions cut 2 bases from V and 5 bases from J, with 12 bases between. Germline V gene data show CDR1 as SEHNR and CDR2 as FQNEAQ (reference sequence). This CDR3 comprises 14 residues. The CDR3 is CASSLLQGSETQYF. The CDR3 DNA reads TGTGCCAGCAGCTTACTCCAGGGATCCGAGACCCAGTACTTC.

The V and J genes are TRBV19 and TRBJ2-3, with D tentatively TRBD2 (6 bases). The CDR3 length is 14 residues. With 6 bases removed from V and 4 bases from J, the gap between germline ends came to 14 bases. Germline CDR1 and CDR2: LNHDA and SQIVND (reference sequence). DNA for the CDR3: TGTGCCAGTAGCTTGGGGCCTAGCGCAGATACGCAGTATTTT. Translated: CASSLGPSADTQYF.

The rearrangement joins TRBV7-8 to TRBJ2-7; TRBD1 is a possible D gene (6 bases). Germline CDR1 is SGHVS and CDR2 is FQNEAQ. V gave up 5 bases and J gave up 5 bases, with 13 bases separating them. The CDR3 has 13 amino acids. In DNA form, the CDR3 reads TGTGCCAGCAGCCCAAACAGGGTCAACGAGCAGTACTTC. Translation gives CASSPNRVNEQYF.

The table lists this clone with a count of one. J is TRBJ1-6 and V is TRBV12-3 or TRBV12-4, with D tentatively TRBD1 (5 bases). V was cut by 6 bases and J by 7 bases, with 10 bases left in between. The CDR3 has 13 amino acids. CDR3 coding DNA: TGTGCCAGCAGCCAGGGTATGAATTCACCCCTCCACTTT. Translation: CASSQGMNSPLHF.

The chain employs TRBV4-3 and TRBJ2-1, with D tentatively TRBD1 (6 bases). V shed 0 bases and J shed 2 bases, with 14 bases lying between them. The CDR3 has 17 amino acids. Looked up from germline, CDR1 is LGHNA and CDR2 is YSLEER. In nucleotides, the CDR3 is TGCGCCAGCAGCCAAGATAGGCGGCAGGGGCCCTACAATGAGCAGTTCTTC. Translated: CASSQDRRQGPYNEQFF.

This rearrangement joins TRBV4-3 to TRBJ1-1; D is undetermined. The V and J ends lost 5 bases and 5 bases respectively, with 18 bases between them. Per the germline V gene, CDR1 is LGHNA and CDR2 is YSLEER. The CDR3 is made up of 15 amino acids. The CDR3 DNA reads TGCGCCAGCAGCGACCGAGGATATGATTTTACTGAAGCTTTCTTT. Its protein is CASSDRGYDFTEAFF.

J is TRBJ1-5 and V is TRBV19; 7 bases are shared with TRBD1. Germline loops: CDR1 LNHDA, CDR2 SQIVND (reference sequence). With 6 bases clipped from V and 0 bases from J, the junction kept 8 bases outside the gene matches. The CDR3 is made up of 16 amino acids. This chain's CDR3 is CASSYRGWNSNQPQHF. In DNA, the CDR3 is TGTGCCAGTAGCTACAGGGGCTGGAATAGCAATCAGCCCCAGCATTTT. Based on the CDR3 plus reference TRBV19 and TRBJ1-5, the full variable domain is DGGITQSPKYLFRKEGQNVTLSCEQNLNHDAMYWYRQDPGQGLRLIYYSQIVNDFQKGDIAEGYSVSREKKESFPLTVTSAQKNPTAFYLCASSYRGWNSNQPQHFGDGTRLSIL.

The chain uses TRBV5-1 and TRBJ1-2; no firm D call. This CDR3 is built from 14 residues. Germline lookup yields CDR1 SGHRS and CDR2 YFSETQ. V was trimmed by 5 bases and J by 4 bases, leaving 15 bases between them. The CDR3 spells CASREGQNLYGYTF. The CDR3, as DNA: TGCGCCAGCAGGGAGGGTCAGAATCTCTATGGCTACACCTTC.

The rearrangement uses TRBV28 and TRBJ2-7, with a tentative D call TRBD2 (6 bases). From germline, CDR1 is MDHEN and CDR2 SYDVKM. Trimming took off 1 base at V and 2 bases at J, with 9 bases between the two ends. This CDR3 comprises 14 residues. The CDR3 here is CASSLLSSAYEQYF. The DNA of the CDR3 is TGTGCCAGCAGTTTATTGTCTAGCGCCTACGAGCAGTACTTC.

The rearrangement uses TRBV19 and TRBJ2-4; D call uncertain. The CDR3 extends over 15 amino acids. V lost 0 bases to trimming and J lost 0 bases, with 6 bases between them. CDR1 is LNHDA, CDR2 SQIVND, per germline (reference sequence). The CDR3 bases are TGTGCCAGTAGTATAGACCAGATAGCCAAAAACATTCAGTACTTC. Its protein product is CASSIDQIAKNIQYF.

The genes are TRBV19 and TRBJ2-3; D gene unclear. Germline V lookup: CDR1 LNHDA, CDR2 SQIVND (reference sequence). The ends were cut back, 5 bases at V and 2 bases at J, with 8 bases in the middle. The CDR3 spans 13 residues. The DNA for the CDR3 is TGTGCCAGTAGTGAGGAGATCACAGATACGCAGTATTTT. This gives the protein CASSEEITDTQYF.

The CDR3 is CASSQDGRTSGGGYTF. The CDR3 DNA reads TGCGCCAGCAGCCAAGATGGTCGGACCAGCGGAGGAGGCTACACCTTC. The V and J genes are TRBV4-3 and TRBJ1-2; no clear D. V was cut by 0 bases and J by 8 bases, with 19 bases left in between. Per the germline V gene, CDR1 is LGHNA and CDR2 is YSLEER. The CDR3 contains 16 residues.

This clone came up once. The J gene is TRBJ2-2, the V gene TRBV7-9; D may be TRBD2 (5 bases). Per the germline V gene, CDR1 is SEHNR and CDR2 is FQNEAQ (reference sequence). V lost 5 bases and J 5 bases, leaving 12 bases between the germline ends. The CDR3 is 14 residues long. Here the CDR3 reads CASSPFRGTGELFF. CDR3 DNA: TGTGCCAGCAGCCCTTTCCGAGGGACCGGGGAGCTGTTTTTT. The variable domain in full, with the rest retrieved from reference TRBV7-9 and TRBJ2-2, is DTGVSQNPRHKITKRGQNVTFRCDPISEHNRLYWYRQTLGQGPEFLTYFQNEAQLEKSRLLSDRFSAERPKGSFSTLEIQRTEQGDSAMYLCASSPFRGTGELFFGEGSRLTVL.

The chain combines TRBV7-2 with TRBJ2-5; TRBD2 matches at 12 bases. The CDR3 has 18 residues. V was clipped by 2 bases and J by 1 base; unmatched bases: 8. From germline, CDR1 is SGHTA and CDR2 FQGNSA. Here the CDR3 DNA reads TGTGCCAGCAGCTTACGTCGCCTAGCGGGGGGGCTCCAAGAGACCCAGTACTTC. Translated: CASSLRRLAGGLQETQYF.

This chain uses TRBV27 with TRBJ1-1, with 7 bases matching TRBD1. Germline V gene lookup returns CDR1 MNHEY and CDR2 SMNVEV (reference sequence). Trimming removed 5 bases from V and 0 bases from J; junction bases left unmatched: 6. There are 15 residues in the CDR3. This chain's CDR3 is CASSPRQGLNTEAFF. The CDR3 DNA reads as TGTGCCAGCAGTCCCCGACAGGGTCTGAACACTGAAGCTTTCTTT.

This rearrangement joins TRBV19 to TRBJ2-7, with 10 bases fitting TRBD1. The junction had 1 base not matched to a gene; V was cut back by 3 bases and J by 2 bases. The length of the CDR3 is 14 residues. CDR1 LNHDA and CDR2 SQIVND come from the germline V gene (reference sequence). Here the CDR3 reads CASSIGQGAYEQYF. The CDR3 DNA reads TGTGCCAGTAGTATTGGACAGGGGGCCTACGAGCAGTACTTC.

The genes are TRBV6-4 and TRBJ2-4, with TRBD1 matching 7 bases. This CDR3 has 14 amino acids. V gave up 1 base and J gave up 3 bases; unmatched junction bases: 0. Germline V gene data show CDR1 as MRHNA and CDR2 as SNTAGT. The CDR3 DNA sequence: TGTGCCAGCAGTGACTGGGACAGCAAAAACATTCAGTACTTC. It translates to CASSDWDSKNIQYF.

The rearrangement links TRBV10-3 to TRBJ2-3, with TRBD2 matching over 10 bases. The CDR3 loop spans 15 amino acids. The germline gives CDR1 ENHRY, CDR2 SYGVKD. The trim removed 3 bases at V and 2 bases at J, leaving 2 bases unmatched. CDR3 in DNA: TGTGCCATCAGTGACACTAGCGGGGTCACAGATACGCAGTATTTT. Translating gives CAISDTSGVTDTQYF.

The J gene is TRBJ2-1, the V gene TRBV19; unclear D gene. Germline values: CDR1 LNHDA, CDR2 SQIVND (reference sequence). Trimming stripped 3 bases from V and 9 bases from J, with 12 bases between. The CDR3 runs to 13 residues. The CDR3 region has the DNA TGTGCCAGTAGTATCGAGGATTTTGTTGAGCAGTTCTTC. Its translation: CASSIEDFVEQFF.